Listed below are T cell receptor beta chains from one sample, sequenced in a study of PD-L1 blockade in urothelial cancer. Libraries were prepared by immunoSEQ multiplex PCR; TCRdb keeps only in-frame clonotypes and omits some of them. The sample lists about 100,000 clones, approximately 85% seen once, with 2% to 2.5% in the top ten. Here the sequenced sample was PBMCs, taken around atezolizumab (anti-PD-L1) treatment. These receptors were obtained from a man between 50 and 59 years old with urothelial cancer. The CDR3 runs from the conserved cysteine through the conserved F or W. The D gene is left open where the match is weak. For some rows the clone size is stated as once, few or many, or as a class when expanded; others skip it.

DNA: TGCAGCGGGACTAGCCGAGAGACCCAGTACTTC; CDR3: CSGTSRETQYF; V: TRBV29-1; length: 11; size: NA; D: TRBD2; J: TRBJ2-5
DNA: TGTGCCAGCAGCCCGACAGGGCCGGGAGGAAACACCATATATTTT; CDR3: CASSPTGPGGNTIYF; V: TRBV13; length: 15; size: NA; D: TRBD1; J: TRBJ1-3
DNA: TGTGCCAGCAGCGGGGGGGACCCGCTGGAAGGGGAGCTGTTTTTT; CDR3: CASSGGDPLEGELFF; V: TRBV7-9; length: 15; size: NA; D: TRBD2; J: TRBJ2-2
DNA: TGTGCCAGCAGCTTACGGGAGGACTCCTACGAGCAGTACTTC; CDR3: CASSLREDSYEQYF; V: TRBV5-4; length: 14; size: NA; D: TRBD2; J: TRBJ2-7
DNA: TGTGCCAGCAGCGTTGAGGCAACTAATGAAAAACTGTTTTTT; CDR3: CASSVEATNEKLFF; V: TRBV9; length: 14; size: NA; D: NA; J: TRBJ1-4
DNA: TGCGCCAGCAGCCGGGACAGGGCAAACTATGGCTACACCTTC; CDR3: CASSRDRANYGYTF; V: TRBV5-1; length: 14; size: NA; D: TRBD1; J: TRBJ1-2
DNA: TGTGCCAGCGAACAGGGCAATCAGCCCCAGCATTTT; CDR3: CASEQGNQPQHF; V: TRBV28; length: 12; size: NA; D: NA; J: TRBJ1-5
DNA: TGTGCCAGCAGCTCCCGGGTCGAGCAGTACTTC; CDR3: CASSSRVEQYF; V: TRBV7-8; length: 11; size: NA; D: NA; J: TRBJ2-7
DNA: TGCGCCAGCAGCATGCAGACTAGCGGGGTACCAGATACGCAGTATTTT; CDR3: CASSMQTSGVPDTQYF; V: TRBV5-1; length: 16; size: NA; D: TRBD2; J: TRBJ2-3
DNA: TGTGCCAGCTCCGGGACAGTTGGCTTCGGCTACACCTTC; CDR3: CASSGTVGFGYTF; V: TRBV18; length: 13; size: NA; D: TRBD1; J: TRBJ1-2
DNA: TGTGCCATCAGCCGGGACAGCGTCGGGAATGAGCAGTTCTTC; CDR3: CAISRDSVGNEQFF; V: TRBV10-3; length: 14; size: NA; D: TRBD1; J: TRBJ2-1
DNA: TGTGCCAGCAGCCTAGGGGTTGTCTATGGCTACACCTTC; CDR3: CASSLGVVYGYTF; V: TRBV5-6; length: 13; size: few; D: NA; J: TRBJ1-2
DNA: TGTGCCAGCTCACGGACCAGGGGAAACACTGAAGCTTTCTTT; CDR3: CASSRTRGNTEAFF; V: TRBV18; length: 14; size: NA; D: NA; J: TRBJ1-1
DNA: TGTGCCAGCAGCTTATTGGGGGGGAGTGGCACTGAAGCTTTCTTT; CDR3: CASSLLGGSGTEAFF; V: TRBV13; length: 15; size: NA; D: NA; J: TRBJ1-1
DNA: TGTGCCAGCAGCCAGACAGACCGCTACGAGCAGTACTTC; CDR3: CASSQTDRYEQYF; V: TRBV4-2; length: 13; size: NA; D: NA; J: TRBJ2-7
DNA: TGTGCCAGCAGCGTAGCGGGAGGGCCCGGCTACAATGAGCAGTTCTTC; CDR3: CASSVAGGPGYNEQFF; V: TRBV9; length: 16; size: NA; D: TRBD2; J: TRBJ2-1
DNA: TGTGCCAGCAGCTTGGGGCGTGGCGGGAGTGTTCGCAATGAGCAGTTCTTC; CDR3: CASSLGRGGSVRNEQFF; V: TRBV5-4; length: 17; size: NA; D: TRBD2; J: TRBJ2-1
DNA: TGTGCCAGCAGTTACGGATGGGAGGTAGGGGAGACCCAGTACTTC; CDR3: CASSYGWEVGETQYF; V: TRBV6-6; length: 15; size: NA; D: NA; J: TRBJ2-5
DNA: TGTGCCAGCTCCTGGACGGGGTTAGATACGCAGTATTTT; CDR3: CASSWTGLDTQYF; V: TRBV9; length: 13; size: NA; D: NA; J: TRBJ2-3
DNA: TGCGCCAGCAGCTTAGGGACAGTTGTCGGGGGCACAGATACGCAGTATTTT; CDR3: CASSLGTVVGGTDTQYF; V: TRBV5-1; length: 17; size: NA; D: TRBD1; J: TRBJ2-3
DNA: TGTGCCAGCTCACCAGTTAAGACTAGCGGGAGAGCAGATACGCAGTATTTT; CDR3: CASSPVKTSGRADTQYF; V: TRBV18; length: 17; size: once; D: TRBD2; J: TRBJ2-3
DNA: TGTGCCAGCGGTCCGGGGGGCATGCCCTACAATGAGCAGTTCTTC; CDR3: CASGPGGMPYNEQFF; V: TRBV6-5; length: 15; size: once; D: NA; J: TRBJ2-1
DNA: TGTGCCAGCAGCGTGGGACAGGGGGCAGGAGATACGCAGTATTTT; CDR3: CASSVGQGAGDTQYF; V: TRBV7-9; length: 15; size: few; D: TRBD1; J: TRBJ2-3
DNA: TGCGCCAGCAGCCGGGGGGGACTAGCGGGAGCTCGCTACAATGAGCAGTTCTTC; CDR3: CASSRGGLAGARYNEQFF; V: TRBV4-1; length: 18; size: NA; D: TRBD2; J: TRBJ2-1
DNA: TGTGCCAGCAGTCCCCTCCATAGCTCTGGGGCCAACGTCCTGACTTTC; CDR3: CASSPLHSSGANVLTF; V: TRBV28; length: 16; size: NA; D: NA; J: TRBJ2-6
DNA: TGTGCCAGCAGTCAAGGGACAGGGAGGTCGACCCAGTACTTC; CDR3: CASSQGTGRSTQYF; V: TRBV6-5; length: 14; size: NA; D: TRBD1; J: TRBJ2-5
DNA: TGTGCCAGCAGTGGCAGCGGCTTCGAGGGGCAGTATTTT; CDR3: CASSGSGFEGQYF; V: TRBV6-1; length: 13; size: NA; D: NA; J: TRBJ2-3
DNA: TGTGCCAGCAGCTCTACAGGGGGAGGGGCCAAAAACATTCAGTACTTC; CDR3: CASSSTGGGAKNIQYF; V: TRBV7-9; length: 16; size: NA; D: NA; J: TRBJ2-4
DNA: TGTGCCAGCAGCTTGGCCTCTAGCGGGAGGAGGGCCGGGGAGCTGTTTTTT; CDR3: CASSLASSGRRAGELFF; V: TRBV5-4; length: 17; size: NA; D: TRBD2; J: TRBJ2-2
DNA: TGTGCCAGCAGTTACGGTACAGGGGCTCTTTTTGAGCAGTACTTC; CDR3: CASSYGTGALFEQYF; V: TRBV6-5; length: 15; size: NA; D: TRBD1; J: TRBJ2-7
DNA: TGTGCCAGCTCACCACGCCAGGGGTCGGATGGCTACACCTTC; CDR3: CASSPRQGSDGYTF; V: TRBV18; length: 14; size: NA; D: NA; J: TRBJ1-2
DNA: TGCGCCAGCATAAGGACAGGGGCAGGCAATGAGCAGTTCTTC; CDR3: CASIRTGAGNEQFF; V: TRBV5-1; length: 14; size: NA; D: TRBD1; J: TRBJ2-1
DNA: TGTGCCAGCAGTCCGACAGGGGGCGGGCGAGAGACCCAGTACTTC; CDR3: CASSPTGGGRETQYF; V: TRBV28; length: 15; size: NA; D: TRBD1; J: TRBJ2-5
DNA: TGTGCCAGCACCTACAGAGACACTGAAGCTTTCTTT; CDR3: CASTYRDTEAFF; V: TRBV6-6; length: 12; size: NA; D: NA; J: TRBJ1-1
DNA: TGTGCCAGCAGCCCCCGCGGGAAGACTAGCGGGAGTCCAGATACGCAGTATTTT; CDR3: CASSPRGKTSGSPDTQYF; V: TRBV13; length: 18; size: NA; D: TRBD2; J: TRBJ2-3
DNA: TGTGCCAGCAGCCAAGTTGGAGGGAGGGCGGGAGGTCAAGAGACCCAGTACTTC; CDR3: CASSQVGGRAGGQETQYF; V: TRBV4-2; length: 18; size: NA; D: TRBD2; J: TRBJ2-5
DNA: TGTGCCAGCTCACCCCTACAGGGATCAACCTACGAGCAGTACTTC; CDR3: CASSPLQGSTYEQYF; V: TRBV18; length: 15; size: NA; D: NA; J: TRBJ2-7
DNA: TGTGCCAGCAGCTTGGGGACAGGCGCCTACGAGCAGTACTTC; CDR3: CASSLGTGAYEQYF; V: TRBV11-2; length: 14; size: NA; D: TRBD1; J: TRBJ2-7
DNA: TGTGCCAGCTCCCCCAGTCGCGGTTTGAATGAGCAGTTCTTC; CDR3: CASSPSRGLNEQFF; V: TRBV18; length: 14; size: NA; D: NA; J: TRBJ2-1
DNA: TGTGCCAGCAGCTCAGGATCTAAGTATCAGGGCAGAGCTTTCTTT; CDR3: CASSSGSKYQGRAFF; V: TRBV13; length: 15; size: NA; D: NA; J: TRBJ1-1
DNA: TGTGCCAGCAGCGTAGAACCGACAGGGGGCTATGGCTACACCTTC; CDR3: CASSVEPTGGYGYTF; V: TRBV9; length: 15; size: NA; D: TRBD1; J: TRBJ1-2
DNA: TGCGCCAGCAGCCAAGTTCCTAGCGGGATTACCACCGGGGAGCTGTTTTTT; CDR3: CASSQVPSGITTGELFF; V: TRBV4-1; length: 17; size: NA; D: TRBD2; J: TRBJ2-2
DNA: TGTGCCAGCAGTCGAGGGGGTCCTAGTGAAAAACTGTTTTTT; CDR3: CASSRGGPSEKLFF; V: TRBV28; length: 14; size: NA; D: NA; J: TRBJ1-4
DNA: TGCAGCGTTTACCGCGGGACAGCGAACACTGAAGCTTTCTTT; CDR3: CSVYRGTANTEAFF; V: TRBV29-1; length: 14; size: NA; D: TRBD1; J: TRBJ1-1
DNA: TGTGCCAGCAGCTTGGAGGGAGGCAATCAGCCCCAGCATTTT; CDR3: CASSLEGGNQPQHF; V: TRBV5-4; length: 14; size: NA; D: NA; J: TRBJ1-5
DNA: TGTGCCAGCATAGACAGCTCTGGGGCCAACGTCCTGACTTTC; CDR3: CASIDSSGANVLTF; V: TRBV2; length: 14; size: many; D: NA; J: TRBJ2-6
DNA: TGTGCCAGTATTGGTATCGCGACAGGGGCGGTTCAGCCCCAGCATTTT; CDR3: CASIGIATGAVQPQHF; V: TRBV19; length: 16; size: NA; D: TRBD1; J: TRBJ1-5
DNA: TGTGCCAGCAGAACGGACAGGGGAAGGAACAATGAGCAGTTCTTC; CDR3: CASRTDRGRNNEQFF; V: TRBV6-5; length: 15; size: NA; D: TRBD1; J: TRBJ2-1
DNA: TGTGCCAGCAGCGTAGACAGGGGGGACTCCTACGAGCAGTACTTC; CDR3: CASSVDRGDSYEQYF; V: TRBV7-9; length: 15; size: once; D: TRBD1; J: TRBJ2-7
DNA: TGTGCCAGCAGCTTAGACCTAGCGGACTACGAGCAGTACTTC; CDR3: CASSLDLADYEQYF; V: TRBV7-9; length: 14; size: NA; D: TRBD2; J: TRBJ2-7